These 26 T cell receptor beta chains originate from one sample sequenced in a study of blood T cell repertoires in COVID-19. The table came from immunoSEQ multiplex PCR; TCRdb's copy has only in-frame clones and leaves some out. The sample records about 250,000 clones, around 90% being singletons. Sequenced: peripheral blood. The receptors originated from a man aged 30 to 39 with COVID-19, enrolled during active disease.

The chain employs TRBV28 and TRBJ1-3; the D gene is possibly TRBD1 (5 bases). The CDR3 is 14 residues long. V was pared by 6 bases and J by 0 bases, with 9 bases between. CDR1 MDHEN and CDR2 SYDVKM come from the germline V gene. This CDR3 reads CASSQTDSGNTIYF. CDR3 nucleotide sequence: TGTGCCAGCAGCCAGACAGACTCTGGAAACACCATATATTTT.

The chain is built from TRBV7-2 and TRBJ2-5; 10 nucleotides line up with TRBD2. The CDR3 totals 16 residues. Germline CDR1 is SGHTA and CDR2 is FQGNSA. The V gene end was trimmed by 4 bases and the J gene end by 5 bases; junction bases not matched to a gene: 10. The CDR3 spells CASSSLAGPEGETQYF. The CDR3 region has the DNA TGTGCCAGCAGCTCACTAGCGGGGCCTGAGGGGGAGACCCAGTACTTC.

CDR3 amino acids: CASSESSASSYEQYF. Here the CDR3 DNA reads TGCGCCAGCAGTGAGTCATCGGCTAGCAGCTACGAGCAGTACTTC. This chain joins TRBV10-1 and TRBJ2-7; TRBD2 is a possible D gene (5 bases). The CDR3 consists of 15 residues. The V end was cut by 0 bases, the J end by 3 bases, with 12 bases between. Germline CDR1 and CDR2: WNHNN and SYGVQD (reference sequence).

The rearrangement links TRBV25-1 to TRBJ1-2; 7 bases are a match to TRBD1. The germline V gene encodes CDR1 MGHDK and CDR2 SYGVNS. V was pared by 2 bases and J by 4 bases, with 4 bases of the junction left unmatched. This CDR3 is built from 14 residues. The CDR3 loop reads CASSEQQGTYGYTF. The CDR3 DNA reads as TGTGCCAGCAGTGAACAACAGGGGACCTATGGCTACACCTTC.

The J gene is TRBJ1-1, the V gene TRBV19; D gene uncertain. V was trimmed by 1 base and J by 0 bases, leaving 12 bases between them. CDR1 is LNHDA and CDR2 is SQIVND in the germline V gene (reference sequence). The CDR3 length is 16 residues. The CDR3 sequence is CASSIAGYGVNTEAFF. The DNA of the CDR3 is TGTGCCAGTAGTATAGCGGGGTATGGGGTGAACACTGAAGCTTTCTTT.

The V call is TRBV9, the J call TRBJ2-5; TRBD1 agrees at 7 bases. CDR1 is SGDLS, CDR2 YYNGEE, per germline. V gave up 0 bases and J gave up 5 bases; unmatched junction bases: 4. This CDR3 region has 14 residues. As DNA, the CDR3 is TGTGCCAGCAGCGTAGGTCAGGGGGACGAGACCCAGTACTTC. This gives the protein CASSVGQGDETQYF.

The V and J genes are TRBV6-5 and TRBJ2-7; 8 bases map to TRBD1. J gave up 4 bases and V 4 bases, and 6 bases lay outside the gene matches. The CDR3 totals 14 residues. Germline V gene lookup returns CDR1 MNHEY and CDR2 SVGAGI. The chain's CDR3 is CASSFDRGWYEQYF. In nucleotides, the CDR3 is TGTGCCAGCAGTTTCGACAGGGGATGGTACGAGCAGTACTTC.

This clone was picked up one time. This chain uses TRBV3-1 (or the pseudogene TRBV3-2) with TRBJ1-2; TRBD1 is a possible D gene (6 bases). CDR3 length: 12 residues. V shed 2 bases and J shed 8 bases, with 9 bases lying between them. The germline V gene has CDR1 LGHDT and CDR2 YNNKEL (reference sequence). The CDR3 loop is CASSQQGNGYTF. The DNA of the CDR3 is TGTGCCAGCAGCCAACAGGGGAACGGCTACACCTTC.

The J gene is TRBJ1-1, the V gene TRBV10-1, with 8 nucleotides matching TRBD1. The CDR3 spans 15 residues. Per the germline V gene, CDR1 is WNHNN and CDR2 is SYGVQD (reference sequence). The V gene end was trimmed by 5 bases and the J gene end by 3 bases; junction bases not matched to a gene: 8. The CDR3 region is CASSHLIQGDTEAFF. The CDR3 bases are TGCGCCAGCAGTCACCTTATACAGGGGGACACTGAAGCTTTCTTT.

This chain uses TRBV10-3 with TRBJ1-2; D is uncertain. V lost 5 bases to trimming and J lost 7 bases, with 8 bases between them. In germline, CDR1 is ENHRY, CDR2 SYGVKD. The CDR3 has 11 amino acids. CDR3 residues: CAISKPGGYTF. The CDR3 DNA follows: TGTGCCATCAGTAAACCGGGTGGCTACACCTTC.

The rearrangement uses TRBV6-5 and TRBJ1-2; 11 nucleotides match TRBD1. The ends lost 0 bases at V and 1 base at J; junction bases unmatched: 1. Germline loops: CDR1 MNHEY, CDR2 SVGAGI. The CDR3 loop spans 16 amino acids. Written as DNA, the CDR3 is TGTGCCAGCAGTTACTCGGGGACAGGGGGTAACTATGGCTACACCTTC. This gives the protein CASSYSGTGGNYGYTF.

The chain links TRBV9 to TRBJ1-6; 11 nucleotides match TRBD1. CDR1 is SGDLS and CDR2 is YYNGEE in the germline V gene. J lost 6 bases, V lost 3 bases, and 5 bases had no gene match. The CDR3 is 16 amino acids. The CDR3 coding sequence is TGTGCCAGCAGCGACCCCGGGACAGGGGGTAATTCACCCCTCCACTTT. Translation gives CASSDPGTGGNSPLHF.

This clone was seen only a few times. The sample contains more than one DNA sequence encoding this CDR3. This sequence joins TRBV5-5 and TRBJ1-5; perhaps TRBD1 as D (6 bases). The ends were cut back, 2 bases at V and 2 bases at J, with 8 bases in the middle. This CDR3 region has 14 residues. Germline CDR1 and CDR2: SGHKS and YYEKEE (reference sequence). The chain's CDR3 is CASSLDRRNQPQHF. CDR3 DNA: TGTGCCAGCAGCTTAGACAGGCGCAATCAGCCCCAGCATTTT. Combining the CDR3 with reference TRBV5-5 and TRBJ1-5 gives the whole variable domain DAGVTQSPTHLIKTRGQQVTLRCSPISGHKSVSWYQQVLGQGPQFIFQYYEKEERGRGNFPDRFSARQFPNYSSELNVNALLLGDSALYLCASSLDRRNQPQHFGDGTRLSIL.

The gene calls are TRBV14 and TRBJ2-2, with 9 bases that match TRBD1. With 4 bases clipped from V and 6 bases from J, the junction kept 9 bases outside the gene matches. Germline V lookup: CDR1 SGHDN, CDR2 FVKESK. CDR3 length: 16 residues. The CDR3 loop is CASSPTGGAGSGELFF. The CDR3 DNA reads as TGTGCCAGCAGCCCTACAGGGGGCGCGGGGTCCGGGGAGCTGTTTTTT.

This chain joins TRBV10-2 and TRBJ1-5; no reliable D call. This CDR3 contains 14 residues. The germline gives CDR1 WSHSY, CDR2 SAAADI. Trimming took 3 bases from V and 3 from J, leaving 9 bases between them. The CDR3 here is CASSDRQLNQPQHF. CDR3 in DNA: TGCGCCAGCAGTGACAGACAACTCAATCAGCCCCAGCATTTT.

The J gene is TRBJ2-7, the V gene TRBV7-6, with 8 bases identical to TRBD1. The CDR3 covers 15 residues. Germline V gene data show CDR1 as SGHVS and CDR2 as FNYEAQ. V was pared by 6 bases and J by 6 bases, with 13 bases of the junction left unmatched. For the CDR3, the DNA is TGTGCCAGCAGTTTTACCTCGGACAGGGAAGGCGAGCAGTACTTC. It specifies CASSFTSDREGEQYF.

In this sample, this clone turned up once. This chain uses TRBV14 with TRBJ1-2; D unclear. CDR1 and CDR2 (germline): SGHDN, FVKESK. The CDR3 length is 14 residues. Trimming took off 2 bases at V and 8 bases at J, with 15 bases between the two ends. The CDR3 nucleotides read TGTGCCAGCAGCCAACAAGGCCTGGGAGGAGGCTACACCTTC. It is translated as CASSQQGLGGGYTF.

CDR3 protein: CASSSPGQGRDGYTF. Written as DNA, the CDR3 is TGCGCCAGCAGCTCCCCCGGACAGGGGCGAGATGGCTACACCTTC. This chain joins TRBV5-1 and TRBJ1-2, with TRBD1 matching over 9 bases. The junction had 9 bases not matched to a gene; V was cut back by 3 bases and J by 6 bases. There are 15 residues in the CDR3. The V gene's germline CDR1 is SGHRS and CDR2 YFSETQ. The full variable domain, rest sourced from reference TRBV5-1 and TRBJ1-2, is KAGVTQTPRYLIKTRGQQVTLSCSPISGHRSVSWYQQTPGQGLQFLFEYFSETQRNKGNFPGRFSGRQFSNSRSEMNVSTLELGDSALYLCASSSPGQGRDGYTFGSGTRLTVV.

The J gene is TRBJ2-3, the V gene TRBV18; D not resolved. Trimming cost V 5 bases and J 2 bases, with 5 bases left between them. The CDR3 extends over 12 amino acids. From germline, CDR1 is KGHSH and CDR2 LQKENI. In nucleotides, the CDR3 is TGTGCCAGCTCATCTTACACAGATACGCAGTATTTT. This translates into CASSSYTDTQYF.

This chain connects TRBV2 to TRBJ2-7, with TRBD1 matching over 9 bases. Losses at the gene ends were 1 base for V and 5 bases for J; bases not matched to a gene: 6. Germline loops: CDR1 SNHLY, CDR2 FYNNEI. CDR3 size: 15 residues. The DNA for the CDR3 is TGTGCCAGCAGTGAAGGGGACAGGGTTGTGCACGAGCAGTACTTC. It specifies CASSEGDRVVHEQYF.

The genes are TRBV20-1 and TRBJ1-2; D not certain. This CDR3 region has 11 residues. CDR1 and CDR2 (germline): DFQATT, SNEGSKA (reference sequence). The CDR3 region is CVGLMGFGYTF. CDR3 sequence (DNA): TGCGTTGGCCTTATGGGCTTTGGCTACACCTTC.

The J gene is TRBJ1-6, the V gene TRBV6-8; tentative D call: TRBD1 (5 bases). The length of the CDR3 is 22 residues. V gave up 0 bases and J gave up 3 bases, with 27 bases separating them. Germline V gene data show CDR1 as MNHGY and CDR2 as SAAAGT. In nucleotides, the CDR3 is TGTGCCAGCAGTTACTCGAAGGCGTTCGGAAGGGGTAGCCAGGTCTATAATTCACCCCTCCACTTT. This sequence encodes CASSYSKAFGRGSQVYNSPLHF.

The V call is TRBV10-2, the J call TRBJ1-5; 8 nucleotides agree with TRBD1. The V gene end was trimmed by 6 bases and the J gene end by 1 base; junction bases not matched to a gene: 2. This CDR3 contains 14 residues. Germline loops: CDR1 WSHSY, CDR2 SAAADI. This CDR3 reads CASRRQGSNQPQHF. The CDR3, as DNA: TGCGCCAGCAGAAGACAGGGGAGCAATCAGCCCCAGCATTTT.

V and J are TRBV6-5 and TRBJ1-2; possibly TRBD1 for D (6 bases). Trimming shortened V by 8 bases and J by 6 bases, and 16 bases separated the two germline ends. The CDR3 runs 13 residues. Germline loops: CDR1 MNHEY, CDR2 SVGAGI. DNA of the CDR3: TGTGCCAGCTTGCAAAGGGGGAGGGATGGCTACACCTTC. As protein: CASLQRGRDGYTF.

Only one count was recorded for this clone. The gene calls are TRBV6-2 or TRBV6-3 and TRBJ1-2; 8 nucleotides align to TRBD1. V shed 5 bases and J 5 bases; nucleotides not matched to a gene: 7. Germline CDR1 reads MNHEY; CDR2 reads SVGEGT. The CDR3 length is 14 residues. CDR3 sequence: CASSRPGQEYGYTF. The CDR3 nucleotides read TGTGCCAGCAGTCGTCCGGGACAGGAATATGGCTACACCTTC.

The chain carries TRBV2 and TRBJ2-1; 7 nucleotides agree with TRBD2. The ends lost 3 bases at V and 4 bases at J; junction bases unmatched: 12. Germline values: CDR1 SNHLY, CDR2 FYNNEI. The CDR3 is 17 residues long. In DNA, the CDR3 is TGTGCCAGCAGTGAGGACGGACTAGTGGCAAATTACAATGAGCAGTTCTTC. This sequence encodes CASSEDGLVANYNEQFF. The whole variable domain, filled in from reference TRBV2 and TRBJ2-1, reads EPEVTQTPSHQVTQMGQEVILRCVPISNHLYFYWYRQILGQKVEFLVSFYNNEISEKSEIFDDQFSVERPDGSNFTLKIRSTKLEDSAMYFCASSEDGLVANYNEQFFGPGTRLTVL.